This T cell receptor beta chain was captured in a study of T-cell reconstitution after alpha-beta-depleted transplantation in children. Construction of the TCRbeta library involved unique molecular identifiers. One entry per CDR3 protein, called by TCRdb with MiXCR from the PCR reads. Of around 200,000 distinct CDR3 sequences in the sample, over 5.5% are singletons; the top ten hold roughly 3%. This clonotype has ten or more counts. V lost 2 bases and J 8 bases, leaving 12 bases between the germline ends. CDR1 is SGHNT, CDR2 YENEEA, per germline. CDR3 size: 13 residues. The sequence derives from a human donor who donated a stem cell graft to a child with Wiskott-Aldrich syndrome. The chain links TRBV11-3 to TRBJ1-2, with unresolved D. The sequences come from PBMCs from the stem cell graft donor, collected from the stem cell graft. The CDR3 nucleotides are TGTGCCAGCAGCTTAAGAACCTCGGGCGGCTACACCTTC. Translated: CASSLRTSGGYTF.